This T cell receptor (beta chain) is drawn from a study of identical twins. General study results and limits: Excess twin sharing in beta out-of-frame sequences was weaker.

Template switching created a universal primer site, and the cDNA included unique molecular identifiers. TCRdb independently ran MiXCR on the 5' RACE reads; one entry per CDR3 protein. The sample has around 500,000 distinct CDR3 sequences, 13% to 15% seen once; the top ten hold more than 0.5%. This clonotype was recorded a few times. Its antigen is unknown. Trimming shortened V by 4 bases and J by 3 bases, and 16 bases separated the two germline ends. The CDR3 is 16 residues long. Germline values: CDR1 SGHTA, CDR2 FQGNSA. The sample also formed part of further work on yellow fever vaccine responses in identical twins.

The TCR sequence derives from a woman aged 18-35 years in good health. The rearrangement uses TRBV7-2 and TRBJ2-4; tentative D call: TRBD2 (6 bases). Source material: CD4+ T cells sorted from blood. This CDR3 is CASSSKSGSIKNIQYF. CDR3 coding DNA: TGTGCCAGCAGCTCGAAATCCGGGAGCATCAAAAACATTCAGTACTTC.